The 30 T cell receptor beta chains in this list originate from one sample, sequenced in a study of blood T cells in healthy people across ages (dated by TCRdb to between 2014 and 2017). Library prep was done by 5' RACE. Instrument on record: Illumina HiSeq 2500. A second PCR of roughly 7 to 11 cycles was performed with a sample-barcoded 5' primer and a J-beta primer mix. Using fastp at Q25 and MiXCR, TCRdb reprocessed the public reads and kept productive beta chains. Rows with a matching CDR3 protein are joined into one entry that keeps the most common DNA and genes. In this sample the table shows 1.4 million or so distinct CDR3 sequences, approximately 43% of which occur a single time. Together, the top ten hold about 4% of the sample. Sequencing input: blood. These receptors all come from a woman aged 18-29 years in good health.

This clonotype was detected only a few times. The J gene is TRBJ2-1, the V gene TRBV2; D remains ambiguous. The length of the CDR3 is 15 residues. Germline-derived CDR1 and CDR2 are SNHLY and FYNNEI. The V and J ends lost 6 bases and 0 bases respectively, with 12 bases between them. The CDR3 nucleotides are TGTGCCAGCAGGACGGACGTGAGCTCCTACAATGAGCAGTTCTTC. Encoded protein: CASRTDVSSYNEQFF.

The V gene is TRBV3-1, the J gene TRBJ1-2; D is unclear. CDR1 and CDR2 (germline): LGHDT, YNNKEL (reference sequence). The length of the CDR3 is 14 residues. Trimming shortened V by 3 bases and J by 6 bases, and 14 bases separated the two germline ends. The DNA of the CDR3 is TGTGCCAGCAGCCATACTGAGATGAGAAATGGCTACACCTTC. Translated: CASSHTEMRNGYTF.

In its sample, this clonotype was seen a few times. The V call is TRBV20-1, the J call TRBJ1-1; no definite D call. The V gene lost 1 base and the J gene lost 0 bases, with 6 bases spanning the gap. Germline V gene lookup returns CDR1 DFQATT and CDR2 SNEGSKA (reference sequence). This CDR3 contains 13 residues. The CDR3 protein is CSARVGMNTEAFF. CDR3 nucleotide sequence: TGCAGTGCTAGAGTAGGAATGAACACTGAAGCTTTCTTT.

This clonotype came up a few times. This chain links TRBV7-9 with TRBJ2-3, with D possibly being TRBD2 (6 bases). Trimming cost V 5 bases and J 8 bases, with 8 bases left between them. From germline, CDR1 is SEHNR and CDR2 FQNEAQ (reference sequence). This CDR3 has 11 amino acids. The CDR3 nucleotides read TGTGCCAGCAGCCAGGAGGGTACGCAGTATTTT. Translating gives CASSQEGTQYF.

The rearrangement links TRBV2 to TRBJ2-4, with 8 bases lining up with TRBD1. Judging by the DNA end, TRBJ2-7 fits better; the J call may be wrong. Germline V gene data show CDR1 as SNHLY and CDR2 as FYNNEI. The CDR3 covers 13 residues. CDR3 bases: TGTGCCAGCAAGACAGGGGACAACTACGAGCAGTACTTC. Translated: CASKTGDNYEQYF.

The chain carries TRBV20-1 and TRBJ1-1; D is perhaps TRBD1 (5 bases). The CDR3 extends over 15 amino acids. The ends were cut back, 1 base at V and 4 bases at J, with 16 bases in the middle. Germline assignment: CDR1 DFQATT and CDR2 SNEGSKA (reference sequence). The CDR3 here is CSARVAGGVGTEAFF. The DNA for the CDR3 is TGCAGTGCTAGAGTGGCGGGGGGGGTTGGCACTGAAGCTTTCTTT.

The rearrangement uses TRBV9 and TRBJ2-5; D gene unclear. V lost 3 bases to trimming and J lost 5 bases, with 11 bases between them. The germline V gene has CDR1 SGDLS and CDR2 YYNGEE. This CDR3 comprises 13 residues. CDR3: CASSDMAEETQYF. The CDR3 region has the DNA TGTGCCAGCAGCGACATGGCGGAGGAGACCCAGTACTTC.

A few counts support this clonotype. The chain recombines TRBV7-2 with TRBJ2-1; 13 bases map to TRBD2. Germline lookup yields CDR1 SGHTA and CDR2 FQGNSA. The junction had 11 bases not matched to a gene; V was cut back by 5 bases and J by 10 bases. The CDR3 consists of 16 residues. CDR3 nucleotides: TGTGCCAGCAGCAAAACGACTAGCGGGAGGTTTGGCGAGCAGTTCTTC. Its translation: CASSKTTSGRFGEQFF.

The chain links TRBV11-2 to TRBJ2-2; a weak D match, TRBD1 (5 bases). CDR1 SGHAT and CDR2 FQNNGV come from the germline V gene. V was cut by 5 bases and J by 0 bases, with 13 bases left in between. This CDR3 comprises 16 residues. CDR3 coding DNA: TGTGCCAGCAGCCCCCTGGAACAGGCGAACACCGGGGAGCTGTTTTTT. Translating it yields CASSPLEQANTGELFF. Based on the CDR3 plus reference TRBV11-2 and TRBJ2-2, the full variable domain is EAGVAQSPRYKIIEKRQSVAFWCNPISGHATLYWYQQILGQGPKLLIQFQNNGVVDDSQLPKDRFSAERLKGVDSTLKIQPAKLEDSAVYLCASSPLEQANTGELFFGEGSRLTVL.

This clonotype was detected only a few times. Here the CDR3 reads CASSLGGMNNEQYF. The CDR3 region has the DNA TGTGCCAGCAGTTTAGGAGGGATGAACAATGAGCAGTACTTC. The rearrangement joins TRBV12-3 or TRBV12-4 to TRBJ2-4; possible D gene TRBD2, 5 bases. Trimming stripped 1 base from V and 13 bases from J, with 17 bases between. The CDR3 sequence is 14 residues long.

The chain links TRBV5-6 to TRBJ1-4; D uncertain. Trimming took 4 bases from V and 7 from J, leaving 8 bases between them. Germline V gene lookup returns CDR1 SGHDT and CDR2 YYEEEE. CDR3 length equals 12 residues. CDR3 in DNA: TGTGCCAGCAGCCTCTCAACTGAAAAACTGTTTTTT. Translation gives CASSLSTEKLFF.

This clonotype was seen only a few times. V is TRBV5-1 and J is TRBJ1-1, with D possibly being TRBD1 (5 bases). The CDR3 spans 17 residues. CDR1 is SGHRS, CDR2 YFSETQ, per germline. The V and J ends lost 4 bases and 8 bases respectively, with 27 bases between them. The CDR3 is CASSRETAKLLGTEAFF. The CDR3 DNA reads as TGCGCCAGCAGCAGGGAGACAGCTAAACTCCTGGGCACCGAAGCTTTCTTT.

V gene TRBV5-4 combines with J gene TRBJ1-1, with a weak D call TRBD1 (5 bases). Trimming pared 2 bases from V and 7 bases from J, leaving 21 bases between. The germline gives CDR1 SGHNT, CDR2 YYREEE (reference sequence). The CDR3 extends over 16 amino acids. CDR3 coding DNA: TGTGCCAGCAGCTTTAGTAATAGTGGGCTTAGGGGTGAAGCTTTCTTT. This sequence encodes CASSFSNSGLRGEAFF.

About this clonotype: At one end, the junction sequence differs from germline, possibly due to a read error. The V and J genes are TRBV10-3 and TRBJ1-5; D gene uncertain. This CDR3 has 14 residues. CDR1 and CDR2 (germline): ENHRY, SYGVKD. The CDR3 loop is CAIGDLPGNQPQHF. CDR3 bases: TGTGCCATCGGTGATTTGCCAGGCAATCAGCCCCAGCATTTT.

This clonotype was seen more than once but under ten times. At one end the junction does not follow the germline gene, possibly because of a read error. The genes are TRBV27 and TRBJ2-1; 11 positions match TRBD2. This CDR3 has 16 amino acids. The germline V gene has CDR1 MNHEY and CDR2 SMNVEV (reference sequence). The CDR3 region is CATSTLAGGLYNEQFF. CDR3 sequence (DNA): TGTGCCACCAGTACCCTAGCGGGGGGACTTTACAATGAGCAGTTCTTC.

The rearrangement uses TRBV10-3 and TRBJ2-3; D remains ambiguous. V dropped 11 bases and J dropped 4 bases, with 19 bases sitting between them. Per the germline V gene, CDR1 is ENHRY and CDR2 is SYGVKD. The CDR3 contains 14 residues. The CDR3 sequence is CASQGGASADTQYF. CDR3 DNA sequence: TGTGCCTCACAAGGCGGAGCCTCGGCAGATACGCAGTATTTT.

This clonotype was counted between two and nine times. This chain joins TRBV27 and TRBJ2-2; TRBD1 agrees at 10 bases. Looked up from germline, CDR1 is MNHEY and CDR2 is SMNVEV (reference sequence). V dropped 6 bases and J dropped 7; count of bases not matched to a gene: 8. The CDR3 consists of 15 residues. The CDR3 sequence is CASRRRTGGVGELFF. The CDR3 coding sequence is TGTGCCAGCAGACGTCGGACAGGGGGAGTCGGGGAGCTGTTTTTT.

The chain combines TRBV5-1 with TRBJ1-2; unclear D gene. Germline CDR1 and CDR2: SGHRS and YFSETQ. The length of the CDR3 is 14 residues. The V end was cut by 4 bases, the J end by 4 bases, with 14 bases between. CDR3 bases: TGCGCCAGCAGCCCGGGGAGTTCAACCTATGGCTACACCTTC. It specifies CASSPGSSTYGYTF.

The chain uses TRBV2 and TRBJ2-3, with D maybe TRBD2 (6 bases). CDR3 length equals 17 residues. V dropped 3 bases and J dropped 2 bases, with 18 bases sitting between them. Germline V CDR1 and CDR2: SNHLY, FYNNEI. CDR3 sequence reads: CASSDVGGDRHTDTQYF. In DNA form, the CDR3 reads TGTGCCAGCAGTGATGTGGGCGGGGACCGTCACACAGATACGCAGTATTTT.

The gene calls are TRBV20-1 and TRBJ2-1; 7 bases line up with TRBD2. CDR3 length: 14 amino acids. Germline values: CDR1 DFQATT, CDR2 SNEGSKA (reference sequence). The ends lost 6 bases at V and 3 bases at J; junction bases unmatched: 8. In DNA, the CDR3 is TGCAGTGCCAAACGGGACTACAGCTACAATGAGCAGTTCTTC. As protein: CSAKRDYSYNEQFF.

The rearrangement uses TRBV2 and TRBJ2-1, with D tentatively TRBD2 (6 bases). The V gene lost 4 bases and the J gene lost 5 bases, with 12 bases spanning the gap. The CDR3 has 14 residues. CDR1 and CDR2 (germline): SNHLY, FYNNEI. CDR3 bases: TGTGCCAGCAGTGGGGACGGGGGAAACAATGAGCAGTTCTTC. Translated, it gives CASSGDGGNNEQFF.

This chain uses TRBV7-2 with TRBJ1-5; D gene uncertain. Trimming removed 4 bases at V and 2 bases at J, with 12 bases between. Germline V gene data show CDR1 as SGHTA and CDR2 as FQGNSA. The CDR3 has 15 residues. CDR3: CASSSLGVGNQPQHF. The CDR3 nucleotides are TGTGCCAGCAGCTCTCTGGGAGTGGGCAATCAGCCCCAGCATTTT.

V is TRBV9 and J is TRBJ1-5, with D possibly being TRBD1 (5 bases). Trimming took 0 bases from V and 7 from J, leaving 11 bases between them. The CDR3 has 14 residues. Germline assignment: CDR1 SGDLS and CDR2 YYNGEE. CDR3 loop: CASSVASGIQPQHF. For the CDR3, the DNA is TGTGCCAGCAGCGTAGCTTCAGGGATCCAGCCCCAGCATTTT.

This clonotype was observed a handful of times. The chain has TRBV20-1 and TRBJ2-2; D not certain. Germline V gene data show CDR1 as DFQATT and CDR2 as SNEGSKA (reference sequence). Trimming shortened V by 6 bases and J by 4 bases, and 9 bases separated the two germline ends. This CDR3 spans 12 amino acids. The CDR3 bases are TGCAGTGCCCCCTTGGGCACCGGGGAGCTGTTTTTT. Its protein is CSAPLGTGELFF.

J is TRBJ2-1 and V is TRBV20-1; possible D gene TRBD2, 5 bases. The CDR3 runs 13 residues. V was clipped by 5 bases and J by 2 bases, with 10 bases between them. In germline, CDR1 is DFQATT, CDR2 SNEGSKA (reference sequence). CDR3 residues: CSALRLTYNEQFF. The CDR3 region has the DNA TGCAGTGCTCTTAGACTAACCTACAATGAGCAGTTCTTC.

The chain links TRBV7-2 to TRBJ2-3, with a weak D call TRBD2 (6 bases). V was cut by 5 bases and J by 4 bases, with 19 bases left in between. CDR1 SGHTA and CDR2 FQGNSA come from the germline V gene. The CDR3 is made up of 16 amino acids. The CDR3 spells CASSQGLTTRADTQYF. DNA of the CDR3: TGTGCCAGCAGCCAGGGACTGACTACGAGGGCAGATACGCAGTATTTT.

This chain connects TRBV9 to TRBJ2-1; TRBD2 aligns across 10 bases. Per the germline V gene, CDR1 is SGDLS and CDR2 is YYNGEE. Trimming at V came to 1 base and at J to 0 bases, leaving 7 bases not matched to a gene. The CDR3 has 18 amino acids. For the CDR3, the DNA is TGTGCCAGCAGCGTAAAGGTTCTAGCGGGGGCCTCCTACAATGAGCAGTTCTTC. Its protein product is CASSVKVLAGASYNEQFF.

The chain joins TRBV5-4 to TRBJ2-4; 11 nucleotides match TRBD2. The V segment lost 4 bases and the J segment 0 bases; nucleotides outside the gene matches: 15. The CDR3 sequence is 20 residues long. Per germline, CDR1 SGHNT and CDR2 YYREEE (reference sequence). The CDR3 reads CASSIVLAGDQNGAKNIQYF. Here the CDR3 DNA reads TGTGCCAGCAGCATCGTACTAGCGGGGGACCAAAATGGAGCCAAAAACATTCAGTACTTC.

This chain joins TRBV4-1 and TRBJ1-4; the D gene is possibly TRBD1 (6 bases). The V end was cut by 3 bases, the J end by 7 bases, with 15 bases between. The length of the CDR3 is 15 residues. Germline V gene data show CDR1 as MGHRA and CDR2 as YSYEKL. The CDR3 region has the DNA TGCGCCAGCAGCCATCTGTGTGGGACAAGTGAAAAACTGTTTTTT. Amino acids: CASSHLCGTSEKLFF.

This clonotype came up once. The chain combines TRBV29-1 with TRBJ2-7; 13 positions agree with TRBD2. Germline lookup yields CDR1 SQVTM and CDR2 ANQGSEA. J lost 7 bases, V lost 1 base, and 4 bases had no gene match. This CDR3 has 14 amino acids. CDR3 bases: TGCAGCGTTGAAGGGGGGACTAGCGGGAATGAGCAGTACTTC. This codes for CSVEGGTSGNEQYF.